This note documents a single TCR beta chain sequence. Its cognate antigen is unknown. The data were obtained in a study of T cell responses to AZD1222 COVID-19 vaccine. Study-level findings and limits: Repertoire sampling happened only post peak T cell response. A reported finding is that nearly half of spike-specific TCRs target unmutated variant regions. Donors skewed white British and female; clonal diversity was possibly underestimated.

This CDR3 comprises 13 residues. The junction had 5 bases not matched to a gene; V was cut back by 4 bases and J by 5 bases. CDR1 and CDR2 (germline): SGHRS, YFSETQ. Clones were sequenced by immunoSEQ multiplex PCR, and TCRdb holds only the in-frame ones, with some missing. The sample includes more than 95,000 clones, approximately 85% of them seen just once. The rearrangement links TRBV5-1 to TRBJ2-5; 7 bases agree with TRBD2. This receptor was obtained from an adult who received the AZD1222 COVID-19 vaccine. The input for sequencing was peripheral blood, taken 28 days after the second AZD1222 dose. The CDR3 reads CASSQTSLETQYF. CDR3 nucleotides: TGCGCCAGCAGCCAGACTAGCCTGGAGACCCAGTACTTC.